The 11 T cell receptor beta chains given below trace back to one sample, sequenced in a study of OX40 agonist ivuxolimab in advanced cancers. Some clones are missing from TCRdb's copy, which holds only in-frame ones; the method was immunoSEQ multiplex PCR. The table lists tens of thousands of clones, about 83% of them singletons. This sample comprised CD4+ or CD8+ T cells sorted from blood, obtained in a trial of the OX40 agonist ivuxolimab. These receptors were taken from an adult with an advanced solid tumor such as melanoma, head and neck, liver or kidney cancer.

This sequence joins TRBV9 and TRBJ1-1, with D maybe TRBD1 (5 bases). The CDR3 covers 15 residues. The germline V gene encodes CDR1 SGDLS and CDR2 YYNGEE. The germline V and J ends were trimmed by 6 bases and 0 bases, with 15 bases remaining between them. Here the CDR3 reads CASTPTGLMNTEAFF. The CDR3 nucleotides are TGTGCCAGCACCCCTACGGGACTTATGAACACTGAAGCTTTCTTT.

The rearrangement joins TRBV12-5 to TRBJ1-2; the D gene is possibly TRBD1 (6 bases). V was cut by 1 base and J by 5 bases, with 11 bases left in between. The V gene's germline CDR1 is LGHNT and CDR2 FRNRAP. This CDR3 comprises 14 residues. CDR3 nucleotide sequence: TGTGCTAGTGGTTTGGGGGGGCAGGGGTATGGCTACACCTTC. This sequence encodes CASGLGGQGYGYTF.

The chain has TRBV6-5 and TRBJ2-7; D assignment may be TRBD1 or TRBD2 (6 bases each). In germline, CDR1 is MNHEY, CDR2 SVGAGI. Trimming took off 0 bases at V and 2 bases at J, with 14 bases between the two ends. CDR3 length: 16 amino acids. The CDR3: CASSYSRGEETYEQYF. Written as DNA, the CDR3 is TGTGCCAGCAGTTACTCGAGGGGGGAAGAGACCTACGAGCAGTACTTC.

The CDR3 protein is CASSLEHRENEAFF. CDR3 bases: TGTGCCAGCAGCTTAGAGCACAGAGAAAATGAAGCTTTCTTT. The chain recombines TRBV7-9 with TRBJ1-1; D remains ambiguous. V dropped 1 base and J dropped 7 bases, with 13 bases sitting between them. This CDR3 is 14 amino acids long. The V gene's germline CDR1 is SEHNR and CDR2 FQNEAQ (reference sequence).

In nucleotides, the CDR3 is TGTGCCAGCAGCTTAAAAGGGACAGGGGGCTACGAGCAGTACTTC. Amino acids: CASSLKGTGGYEQYF. V gene TRBV7-3 combines with J gene TRBJ2-7; TRBD1 agrees at 11 bases. CDR3 length equals 15 residues. Germline V gene data show CDR1 as SGHTA and CDR2 as FQGTGA. Unmatched junction bases numbered 2, after V lost 1 base and J lost 3 bases.

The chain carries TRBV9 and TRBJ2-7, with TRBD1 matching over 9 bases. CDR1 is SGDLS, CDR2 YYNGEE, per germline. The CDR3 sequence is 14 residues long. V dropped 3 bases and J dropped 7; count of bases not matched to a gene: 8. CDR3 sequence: CASSATGGRGEQYF. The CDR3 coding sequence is TGTGCCAGCAGCGCGACAGGGGGAAGGGGGGAGCAGTACTTC.

CDR3 residues: CASSPGQVLTYEQYF. The CDR3 nucleotides read TGTGCCAGCAGCCCGGGACAGGTCTTAACCTACGAGCAGTACTTC. The chain couples TRBV27 to TRBJ2-7, with TRBD1 matching over 8 bases. The CDR3 has 15 residues. CDR1 and CDR2 from the germline V gene are MNHEY and SMNVEV (reference sequence). The J segment lost 2 bases and the V segment lost 6 bases, leaving 9 bases of the junction unmatched.

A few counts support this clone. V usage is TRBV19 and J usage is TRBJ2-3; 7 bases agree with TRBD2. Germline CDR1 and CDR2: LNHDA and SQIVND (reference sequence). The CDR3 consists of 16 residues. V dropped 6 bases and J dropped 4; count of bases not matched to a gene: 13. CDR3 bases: TGTGCCAGTAGCCCCCGGCGAGCGGGGCCCCCAGATACGCAGTATTTT. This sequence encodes CASSPRRAGPPDTQYF. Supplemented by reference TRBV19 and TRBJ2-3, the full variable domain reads DGGITQSPKYLFRKEGQNVTLSCEQNLNHDAMYWYRQDPGQGLRLIYYSQIVNDFQKGDIAEGYSVSREKKESFPLTVTSAQKNPTAFYLCASSPRRAGPPDTQYFGPGTRLTVL.

The DNA of the CDR3 is TGCGCCAGCAGCGAAGTCAGTAGCACAGATACGCAGTATTTT. It specifies CASSEVSSTDTQYF. The chain recombines TRBV5-1 with TRBJ2-3; unclear D gene. CDR1 and CDR2 (germline): SGHRS, YFSETQ. The V end lost 4 bases, the J end lost 0 bases, and 9 bases lay between the germline ends. The CDR3 covers 14 residues.

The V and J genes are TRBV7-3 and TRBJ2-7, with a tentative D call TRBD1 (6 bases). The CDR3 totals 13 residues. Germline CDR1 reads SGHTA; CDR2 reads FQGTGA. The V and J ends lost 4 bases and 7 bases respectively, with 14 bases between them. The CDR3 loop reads CASSSQGAGEQYF. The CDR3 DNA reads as TGTGCCAGCAGCTCACAGGGAGCTGGGGAGCAGTACTTC.

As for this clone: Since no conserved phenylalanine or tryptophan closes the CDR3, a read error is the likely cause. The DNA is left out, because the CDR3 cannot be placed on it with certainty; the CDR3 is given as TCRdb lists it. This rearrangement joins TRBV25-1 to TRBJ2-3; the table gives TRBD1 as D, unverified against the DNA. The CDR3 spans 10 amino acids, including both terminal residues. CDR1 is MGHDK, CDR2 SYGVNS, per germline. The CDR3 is CATREGQGKL.